Following are 2 T cell receptor beta chains from one sample sequenced in a study of regulatory T cells in long-lasting Graves disease (TCRdb year 2021). The time point label on this specimen signifies: persistent/refractory GD, antithyroid drugs over 5 years with positive TRAb. For both TCR sequencing and RNA sequencing, RNA was extracted from PBMCs in TRIzol. Library prep was done by multiplex PCR. Sequencing instrument: Illumina HiSeq 4000. CDR3 regions were amplified by Arm-PCR with iRepertoire HTBI primers to construct TCR beta libraries. The public sequencing data were trimmed at Q25 with fastp and processed into clonotypes with MiXCR by TCRdb, which kept only in-frame beta chains. Each entry is one CDR3 protein sequence, shown with its most common DNA and genes. This sample holds some 300,000 distinct CDR3 sequences; roughly a fifth were observed only once. The ten largest clones capture more than 50% of the sample.

The source material was peripheral blood mononuclear cells (PBMCs), sampled when the disease was refractory, from a patient treated with antithyroid drugs. These TCRs come from a female donor with Graves disease.

The V gene is TRBV20-1, the J gene TRBJ2-5, with 12 nucleotides matching TRBD2. Germline trimming cut 6 bases from V and 4 bases from J; bases unmatched to any gene: 9. The V gene's germline CDR1 is DFQATT and CDR2 SNEGSKA (reference sequence). The CDR3 is 15 residues long. The CDR3 DNA reads as TGCAGTGCCAGAACGACTAGCGGGAGTGGAGAGACCCAGTACTTC. This encodes CSARTTSGSGETQYF.

On this clonotype: An end of the junction does not agree with germline; a read error may underlie this. This sequence joins TRBV5-1 and TRBJ2-2; 7 bases line up with TRBD2. CDR3 size: 15 residues. Germline V gives CDR1 SGHRS, CDR2 YFSETQ. CDR3 DNA sequence: TGCGCCAGCAGCTCTGGGCGGGGGAACGCCGGGGAGCTGTTTTTT. Amino acid sequence: CASSSGRGNAGELFF.